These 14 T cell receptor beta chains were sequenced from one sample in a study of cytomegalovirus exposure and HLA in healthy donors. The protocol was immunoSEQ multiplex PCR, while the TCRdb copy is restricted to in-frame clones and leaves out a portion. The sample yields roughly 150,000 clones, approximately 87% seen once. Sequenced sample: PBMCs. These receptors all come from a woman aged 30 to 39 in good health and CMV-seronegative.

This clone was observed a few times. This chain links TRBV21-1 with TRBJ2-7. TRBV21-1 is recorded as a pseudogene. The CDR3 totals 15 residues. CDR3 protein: CASTNMTKRIDEQYF. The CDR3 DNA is TGTGCCAGCACCAACATGACAAAGCGCATTGACGAGCAGTACTTC.

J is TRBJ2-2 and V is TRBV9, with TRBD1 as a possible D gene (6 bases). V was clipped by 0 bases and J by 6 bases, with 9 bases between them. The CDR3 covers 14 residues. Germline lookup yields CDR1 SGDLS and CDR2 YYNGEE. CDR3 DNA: TGTGCCAGCAGCGTAGTAGGGGGAGCCGGGGAGCTGTTTTTT. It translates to CASSVVGGAGELFF.

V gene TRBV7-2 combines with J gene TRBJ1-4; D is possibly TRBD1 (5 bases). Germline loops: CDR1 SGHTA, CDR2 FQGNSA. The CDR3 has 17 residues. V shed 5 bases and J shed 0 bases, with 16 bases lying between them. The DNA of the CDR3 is TGTGCCAGCAGCCCCCGGGGCGGTACGACAACTAATGAAAAACTGTTTTTT. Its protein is CASSPRGGTTTNEKLFF.

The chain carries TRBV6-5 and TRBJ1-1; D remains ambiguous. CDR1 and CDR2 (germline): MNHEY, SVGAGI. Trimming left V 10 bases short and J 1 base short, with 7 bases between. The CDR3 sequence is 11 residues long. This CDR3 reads CAIQENTEAFF. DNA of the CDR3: TGTGCCATCCAGGAGAACACTGAAGCTTTCTTT.

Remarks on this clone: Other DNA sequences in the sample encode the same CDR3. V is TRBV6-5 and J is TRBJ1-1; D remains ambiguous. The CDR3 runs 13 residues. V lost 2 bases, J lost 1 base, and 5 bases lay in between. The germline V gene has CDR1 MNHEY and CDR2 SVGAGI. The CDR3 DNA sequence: TGTGCCAGCAGTTACGTTAAGAACACTGAAGCTTTCTTT. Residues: CASSYVKNTEAFF.

The CDR3 nucleotides are TGTGCCAGTAGAATTCAGGGGGGTGAGCAGTTCTTC. This translates into CASRIQGGEQFF. The chain is built from TRBV2 and TRBJ2-1; TRBD1 is a possible D gene (7 bases). This CDR3 is 12 amino acids long. The V end was cut by 9 bases, the J end by 9 bases, with 15 bases between. CDR1 is SNHLY, CDR2 FYNNEI, per germline.

Written as DNA, the CDR3 is TGTGCCAGCAGCCAAGCCGGGGGCCAATCCTCCTACGAGCAGTACTTC. Translation gives CASSQAGGQSSYEQYF. V is TRBV14 and J is TRBJ2-7; either TRBD1 or TRBD2 may supply D (6 bases each). Between the trimmed V and J ends, which lost 1 base and 0 bases, there was a span of 13 bases. The CDR3 extends over 16 amino acids. Germline assignment: CDR1 SGHDN and CDR2 FVKESK.

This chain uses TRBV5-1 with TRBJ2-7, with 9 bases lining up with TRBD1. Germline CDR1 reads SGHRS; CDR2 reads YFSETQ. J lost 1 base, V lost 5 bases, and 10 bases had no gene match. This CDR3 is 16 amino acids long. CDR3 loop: CASRSERGTGSYEQYF. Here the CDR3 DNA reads TGCGCCAGCAGGTCAGAACGGGGGACAGGGTCCTACGAGCAGTACTTC.

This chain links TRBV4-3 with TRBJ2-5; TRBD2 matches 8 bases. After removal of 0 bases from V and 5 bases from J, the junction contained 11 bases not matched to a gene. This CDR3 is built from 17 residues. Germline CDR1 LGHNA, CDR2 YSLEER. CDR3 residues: CASSQDLAGFELETQYF. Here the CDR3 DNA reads TGCGCCAGCAGCCAAGATTTAGCGGGGTTTGAGTTGGAGACCCAGTACTTC.

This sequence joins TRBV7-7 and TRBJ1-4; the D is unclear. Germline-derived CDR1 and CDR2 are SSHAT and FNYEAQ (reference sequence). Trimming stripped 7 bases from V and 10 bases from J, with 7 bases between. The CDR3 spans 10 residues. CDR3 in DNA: TGTGCCAGCACCCCAATAAAACTGTTTTTT. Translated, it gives CASTPIKLFF.

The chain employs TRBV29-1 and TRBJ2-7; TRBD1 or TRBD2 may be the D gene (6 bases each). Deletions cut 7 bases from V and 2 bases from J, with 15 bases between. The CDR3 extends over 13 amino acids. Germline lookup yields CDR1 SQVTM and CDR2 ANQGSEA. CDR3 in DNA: TGCAGCGCTGGAGGGGGGATCACCTACGAGCAGTACTTC. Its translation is CSAGGGITYEQYF.

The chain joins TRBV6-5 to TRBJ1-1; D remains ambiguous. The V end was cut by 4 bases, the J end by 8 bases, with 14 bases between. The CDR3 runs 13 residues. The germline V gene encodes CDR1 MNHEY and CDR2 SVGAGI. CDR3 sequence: CASSFSPDVEAFF. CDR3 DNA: TGTGCCAGCAGTTTTTCCCCCGATGTAGAAGCTTTCTTT.

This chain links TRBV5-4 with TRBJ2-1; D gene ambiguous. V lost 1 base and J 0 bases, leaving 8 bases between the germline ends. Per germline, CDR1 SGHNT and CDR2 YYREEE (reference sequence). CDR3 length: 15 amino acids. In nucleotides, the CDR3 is TGTGCCAGCAGCTTGACCAGACCCTCCTACAATGAGCAGTTCTTC. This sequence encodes CASSLTRPSYNEQFF. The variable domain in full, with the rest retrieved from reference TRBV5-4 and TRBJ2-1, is ETGVTQSPTHLIKTRGQQVTLRCSSQSGHNTVSWYQQALGQGPQFIFQYYREEENGRGNFPPRFSGLQFPNYSSELNVNALELDDSALYLCASSLTRPSYNEQFFGPGTRLTVL.

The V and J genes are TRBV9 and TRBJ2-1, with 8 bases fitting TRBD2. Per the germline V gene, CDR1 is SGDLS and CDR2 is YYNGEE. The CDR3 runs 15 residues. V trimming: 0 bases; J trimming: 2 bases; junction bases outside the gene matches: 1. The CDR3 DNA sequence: TGTGCCAGCAGCGTAGTTAGCGGGACCTACAATGAGCAGTTCTTC. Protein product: CASSVVSGTYNEQFF.